What follows are 25 T cell receptor beta chains derived from one specimen sequenced in a study of a mutant IDH1 vaccine in newly diagnosed glioma. These TCRs are of unknown antigen specificity. Time point denoted: week 23, last vaccination. In every dose of vaccine, 300 ug of mutant IDH1 20-mer peptide was given alongside topical imiquimod. Generated by immunoSEQ multiplex PCR, the TCRdb table keeps only in-frame clones and is missing some. The sample contains 20,000 to 25,000 clones, approximately 82% of which appear only once. The sequencing here drew on PBMCs, taken from a glioma patient whose treatment included an IDH1 peptide vaccine. Every receptor here comes from a man aged 30-40 years with glioma.

This clone is categorized as medium-sized (0.01 to 0.1%). CDR3 DNA sequence: TGTGCCAGCAGCGGAGGGGACGTCCATCTCTACGAGCAGTACTTC. Protein sequence: CASSGGDVHLYEQYF. This sequence joins TRBV5-6 and TRBJ2-7; the D gene is possibly TRBD2 (6 bases). Germline CDR1 SGHDT, CDR2 YYEEEE. V was shortened by 4 bases and J by 3 bases, with 17 bases between the two germline ends. The CDR3 loop spans 15 amino acids.

V usage is TRBV28 and J usage is TRBJ1-5; D may be TRBD1 (5 bases). Trimming took off 5 bases at V and 4 bases at J, with 15 bases between the two ends. The germline V gene encodes CDR1 MDHEN and CDR2 SYDVKM. This CDR3 contains 15 residues. As DNA, the CDR3 is TGTGCCAGCAGTCCCCAGGGCCTGGATAATCAGCCCCAGCATTTT. It yields the protein CASSPQGLDNQPQHF.

The chain links TRBV5-5 to TRBJ2-1; 14 bases fit TRBD2. Germline CDR1 and CDR2: SGHKS and YYEKEE (reference sequence). Trimming removed 4 bases from V and 9 bases from J; junction bases left unmatched: 3. This CDR3 contains 14 residues. DNA of the CDR3: TGTGCCAGCAGCCGGACTAGCGGGAGGACTGAGCAGTTCTTC. Residues: CASSRTSGRTEQFF.

The V and J genes are TRBV2 and TRBJ2-7; maybe TRBD1 (5 bases). Germline V gene data show CDR1 as SNHLY and CDR2 as FYNNEI. This CDR3 is built from 13 residues. Trimming pared 2 bases from V and 2 bases from J, leaving 7 bases between. The CDR3 region has the DNA TGTGCCAGCAGTGAAACAGGAACCTACGAGCAGTACTTC. Its protein is CASSETGTYEQYF. The entire variable domain, with the rest obtained from reference TRBV2 and TRBJ2-7, is as follows: EPEVTQTPSHQVTQMGQEVILRCVPISNHLYFYWYRQILGQKVEFLVSFYNNEISEKSEIFDDQFSVERPDGSNFTLKIRSTKLEDSAMYFCASSETGTYEQYFGPGTRLTVT.

The J gene is TRBJ2-2, the V gene TRBV5-8, with D possibly TRBD1 on 6 matching bases. The ends were cut back, 0 bases at V and 2 bases at J, with 11 bases in the middle. Germline V gene lookup returns CDR1 SGHTS and CDR2 YDEGEE. CDR3 size: 16 residues. The CDR3, as DNA: TGTGCCAGCAGCTTGGGTCAGGGGTTAAACACCGGGGAGCTGTTTTTT. Residues: CASSLGQGLNTGELFF.

This clone occurred once. This chain joins TRBV21-1 and TRBJ2-3; the table's D call, TRBD1, was not checked against the DNA. TRBV21-1 is a documented pseudogene. CDR3 length: 15 residues. The CDR3 nucleotides read TGTGCCAGCAGCAAAGTATATGCAGGGCCAGATACGCAGTATTTT. It translates to CASSKVYAGPDTQYF.

The chain has TRBV7-2 and TRBJ2-2; 9 bases line up with TRBD1. J lost 4 bases, V lost 5 bases, and 5 bases had no gene match. The CDR3 is 15 residues long. The germline V gene encodes CDR1 SGHTA and CDR2 FQGNSA. The CDR3 DNA sequence: TGTGCCAGCAGCGGGGACAGGGAAGGCACCGGGGAGCTGTTTTTT. This encodes CASSGDREGTGELFF.

The CDR3, as DNA: TGTGCCAGCAGCGTCGACAGGGGGTCGCGGCCCCAGCATTTT. Translating gives CASSVDRGSRPQHF. The J gene is TRBJ1-5, the V gene TRBV7-6; 9 bases agree with TRBD1. After removal of 5 bases from V and 9 bases from J, the junction contained 8 bases not matched to a gene. CDR3 size: 14 residues. The germline CDR1 and CDR2 sequences are SGHVS and FNYEAQ.

Here the CDR3 DNA reads TGTGCTAGTGGTTTGGGACTGATCTCTGGAAACACCATATATTTT. It encodes CASGLGLISGNTIYF. V gene TRBV12-5 combines with J gene TRBJ1-3; D is undetermined. The CDR3 length is 15 residues. Trimming removed 1 base from V and 0 bases from J, with 7 bases in between. Germline assignment: CDR1 LGHNT and CDR2 FRNRAP.

The rearrangement uses TRBV2 and TRBJ2-7, with TRBD2 as a possible D gene (5 bases). The CDR3 totals 14 residues. Germline V lookup: CDR1 SNHLY, CDR2 FYNNEI. Trimming left V 2 bases short and J 6 bases short, with 14 bases between. CDR3 amino acids: CASSERMRATEQYF. CDR3 sequence (DNA): TGTGCCAGCAGTGAAAGGATGAGGGCCACCGAGCAGTACTTC.

The chain uses TRBV10-2 and TRBJ1-5, with D tentatively TRBD1 (6 bases). Germline lookup yields CDR1 WSHSY and CDR2 SAAADI. The ends were cut back, 6 bases at V and 7 bases at J, with 16 bases in the middle. The CDR3 extends over 14 amino acids. CDR3 DNA sequence: TGCGCCAGCAGAGACATCGGGGGCATCCAGCCCCAGCATTTT. Its protein is CASRDIGGIQPQHF.

The rearrangement joins TRBV14 to TRBJ2-7, with D tentatively TRBD2 (5 bases). V lost 4 bases, J lost 3 bases, and 10 bases lay in between. The CDR3 covers 13 residues. The germline V gene has CDR1 SGHDN and CDR2 FVKESK. The CDR3 bases are TGTGCCAGCAGCCGACGGGGTGTCTACGAGCAGTACTTC. This codes for CASSRRGVYEQYF.

The chain carries TRBV5-1 and TRBJ2-7; D gene unclear. Trimming removed 5 bases from V and 3 bases from J, with 18 bases in between. The CDR3 length is 15 residues. Per the germline V gene, CDR1 is SGHRS and CDR2 is YFSETQ. DNA of the CDR3: TGCGCCAGCAGAGAGTCACCCCATTTGAACTACGAGCAGTACTTC. Translation gives CASRESPHLNYEQYF.

V usage is TRBV27 and J usage is TRBJ2-7; TRBD2 aligns across 8 bases. The CDR3 spans 12 residues. J was trimmed by 11 bases and V by 6 bases; bases with no gene match: 9. Germline assignment: CDR1 MNHEY and CDR2 SMNVEV (reference sequence). CDR3 sequence reads: CASSSRGGREYF. The CDR3 region has the DNA TGTGCCAGCAGCTCACGGGGGGGAAGGGAGTACTTC.

The rearrangement uses TRBV27 and TRBJ2-5; no firm D call. CDR3 length: 10 amino acids. Germline CDR1 is MNHEY and CDR2 is SMNVEV (reference sequence). The germline V and J ends were trimmed by 8 bases and 5 bases, with 6 bases remaining between them. DNA for the CDR3: TGTGCCAGCGGTTGGGAGACCCAGTACTTC. Its protein is CASGWETQYF.

J is TRBJ2-5 and V is TRBV5-1, with no clear D. The CDR3 covers 17 residues. The V gene lost 0 bases and the J gene lost 5 bases, with 20 bases spanning the gap. The germline V gene encodes CDR1 SGHRS and CDR2 YFSETQ. The CDR3 reads CASSLDQSLWVGETQYF. DNA of the CDR3: TGCGCCAGCAGCTTGGACCAGTCGCTATGGGTGGGCGAGACCCAGTACTTC.

V usage is TRBV19 and J usage is TRBJ2-3; a weak D match, TRBD1 (6 bases). The CDR3 sequence is 15 residues long. Per the germline V gene, CDR1 is LNHDA and CDR2 is SQIVND (reference sequence). Trimming removed 1 base at V and 2 bases at J, with 10 bases between. The CDR3 DNA sequence: TGTGCCAGTAGTATAGCCAGGGGATACACAGATACGCAGTATTTT. This translates into CASSIARGYTDTQYF.

The chain uses TRBV5-6 and TRBJ2-7; D is unclear. Trimming shortened V by 0 bases and J by 3 bases, and 4 bases separated the two germline ends. This CDR3 has 12 residues. The germline V gene has CDR1 SGHDT and CDR2 YYEEEE. This CDR3 is CASSLGDYEQYF. For the CDR3, the DNA is TGTGCCAGCAGCTTGGGAGACTACGAGCAGTACTTC.

This clone was counted a single time. This CDR3 reads CAITGTQDQPQHF. The CDR3 DNA reads TGTGCCATAACCGGGACACAGGATCAGCCCCAGCATTTT. The V call is TRBV10-3, the J call TRBJ1-5; perhaps TRBD1 as D (6 bases). V lost 9 bases and J lost 5, with 14 bases in between. Per the germline V gene, CDR1 is ENHRY and CDR2 is SYGVKD. The CDR3 has 13 amino acids.

The count of this clone is one. This CDR3 is also generated by other DNA sequences in the sample. This rearrangement joins TRBV18 to TRBJ1-5; maybe TRBD1 (5 bases). Germline assignment: CDR1 KGHSH and CDR2 LQKENI. Trimming pared 6 bases from V and 4 bases from J, leaving 19 bases between. The CDR3 extends over 16 amino acids. The CDR3 DNA is TGTGCCAGCTCCCTCACCGGAGGCAGGGATAATCAGCCCCAGCATTTT. As protein: CASSLTGGRDNQPQHF. The complete variable domain, with remaining parts taken from reference TRBV18 and TRBJ1-5, reads NAGVMQNPRHLVRRRGQEARLRCSPMKGHSHVYWYRQLPEEGLKFMVYLQKENIIDESGMPKERFSAEFPKEGPSILRIQQVVRGDSAAYFCASSLTGGRDNQPQHFGDGTRLSIL.

This clone is a singleton in its sample. The chain links TRBV7-7 to TRBJ2-5; D gene uncertain. CDR1 and CDR2 from the germline V gene are SSHAT and FNYEAQ (reference sequence). The V and J ends lost 5 bases and 5 bases respectively, with 18 bases between them. The CDR3 loop spans 15 amino acids. As DNA, the CDR3 is TGTGCCAGCAGCCTAACCCGGGCCGGTGGGGAGACCCAGTACTTC. Translation: CASSLTRAGGETQYF.

The chain recombines TRBV9 with TRBJ2-7; D gene unclear. V dropped 0 bases and J dropped 3 bases, with 10 bases sitting between them. Germline CDR1 SGDLS, CDR2 YYNGEE. The CDR3 runs 14 residues. The CDR3 DNA follows: TGTGCCAGCAGCGTAGGTAAGGGTAGCTACGAGCAGTACTTC. Amino acid sequence: CASSVGKGSYEQYF. Full variable domain (outside the CDR3, taken from reference TRBV9 and TRBJ2-7): DSGVTQTPKHLITATGQRVTLRCSPRSGDLSVYWYQQSLDQGLQFLIQYYNGEERAKGNILERFSAQQFPDLHSELNLSSLELGDSALYFCASSVGKGSYEQYFGPGTRLTVT.

The chain recombines TRBV11-3 with TRBJ2-2; 9 bases are shared with TRBD1. The germline V gene has CDR1 SGHNT and CDR2 YENEEA. The CDR3 consists of 14 residues. V trimming: 5 bases; J trimming: 4 bases; junction bases outside the gene matches: 2. The CDR3 DNA reads as TGTGCCAGCAGCACGGGACAGGGCACCGGGGAGCTGTTTTTT. It is translated as CASSTGQGTGELFF.

The chain employs TRBV5-1 and TRBJ2-5, with 12 nucleotides matching TRBD2. CDR3 length: 17 amino acids. Losses at the gene ends were 1 base for V and 5 bases for J; bases not matched to a gene: 9. Germline V gene sequence: CDR1 SGHRS, CDR2 YFSETQ. The CDR3, as DNA: TGCGCCAGCAGCTTGAACCAGCTAGCGGGAGGGTATGAGACCCAGTACTTC. Its protein is CASSLNQLAGGYETQYF.

V usage is TRBV6-1 and J usage is TRBJ1-5; D remains unclear. CDR3 length equals 12 residues. Germline CDR1 reads MNHNS; CDR2 reads SASEGT. Trimming removed 3 bases from V and 7 bases from J, with 7 bases in between. The CDR3 spells CASSDSQQPQHF. The CDR3, as DNA: TGTGCCAGCAGTGACAGCCAACAGCCCCAGCATTTT.